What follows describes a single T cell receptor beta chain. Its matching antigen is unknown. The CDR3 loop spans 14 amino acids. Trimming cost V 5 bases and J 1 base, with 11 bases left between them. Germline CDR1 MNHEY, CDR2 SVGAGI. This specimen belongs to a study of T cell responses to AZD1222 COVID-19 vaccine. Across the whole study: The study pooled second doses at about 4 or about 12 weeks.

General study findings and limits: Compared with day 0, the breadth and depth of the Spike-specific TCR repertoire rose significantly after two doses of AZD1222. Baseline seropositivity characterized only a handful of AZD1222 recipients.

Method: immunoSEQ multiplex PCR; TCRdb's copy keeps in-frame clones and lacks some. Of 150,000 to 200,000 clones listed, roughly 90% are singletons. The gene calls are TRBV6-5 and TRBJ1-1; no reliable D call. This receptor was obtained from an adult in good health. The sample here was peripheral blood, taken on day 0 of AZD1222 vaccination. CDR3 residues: CASSPPGRNTEAFF. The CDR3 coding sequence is TGTGCCAGCAGTCCTCCAGGCAGGAACACTGAAGCTTTCTTT.